Here is one TCR beta chain with its context. Its antigen is not known. This sample also contains other DNA sequences that code for the same CDR3. Isolated RNA was reverse transcribed in full, so expressed TCRB transcripts were sequenced. Sequencing was performed with immunoSEQ multiplex PCR; in TCRdb, only in-frame clones are kept and a portion is missing. The sample contains around 170,000 clones, approximately 9.1% of which appear only once. These data originate in a study of beta chain features in type 1 diabetes. Background on the study: Investigators examined more than 90 million sorted cells across all samples.

Findings of the study overall: Moderate but significant shortening of TCRB CDR3s was recorded in all four CD4+ subsets from Type 1 diabetes patients.

Germline loops: CDR1 KGHSH, CDR2 LQKENI. The CDR3 extends over 13 amino acids. Between the trimmed V and J ends, which lost 6 bases and 1 base, there was a span of 9 bases. Sequencing was done on a sample of central memory CD4+ T cells from blood. The origin of this receptor is a woman aged 18 to 35 in good health. J is TRBJ1-1 and V is TRBV18; D is possibly TRBD1 (5 bases). The CDR3 nucleotides are TGTGCCAGCTCTCCAGGACAGAACACTGAAGCTTTCTTT. Its translation is CASSPGQNTEAFF.